The present T cell receptor (beta chain) was sequenced within a study of blood T cell repertoires in COVID-19. Study context: COVID-19 samples, acute and convalescent, were from the United States, Italy and Spain.

V dropped 8 bases and J dropped 3; count of bases not matched to a gene: 7. Germline V gene lookup returns CDR1 MRHNA and CDR2 SNTAGT. The CDR3 spans 17 residues. In the authors' methods: How many nucleated cells were present was estimated from reference gene primer amplification. Profiled with immunoSEQ multiplex PCR; TCRdb holds only in-frame clones, not every one. That table gives V, J and clone size, and the DNA gave D and trimming. This sample carries 110,000 or so clones, more than 70% of them seen once, and the ten largest clones take about 5.5%. This sequence originates from a woman aged 55-69 years with COVID-19, enrolled during active disease. Material: peripheral blood. V gene TRBV6-4 combines with J gene TRBJ2-2; 15 bases map to TRBD2. CDR3 sequence reads: CASRGTSGGIDTGELFF. CDR3 bases: TGTGCCAGCCGAGGGACTAGCGGGGGGATCGACACCGGGGAGCTGTTTTTT.